These 11 T cell receptor beta chains share one sample of origin, sequenced in a study of blood T cells in healthy people across ages. A second PCR, run for roughly 6 to 11 cycles, used a sample-barcoded 5' primer plus a J-beta primer mix. From the 5' RACE reads, TCRdb called clonotypes with MiXCR, one entry per CDR3 protein. The data contain over 450,000 distinct CDR3 sequences, about 24% of them singletons. These data were also filed under a second study, of T cells of mothers and their children.

Input material: blood. These receptors were obtained from a boy aged 5-17 years in good health.

The chain's CDR3 is CASSLETRTIPGELFF. CDR3 nucleotide sequence: TGTGCCAGCAGCTTAGAGACAAGGACTATCCCCGGGGAGCTGTTTTTT. The chain joins TRBV7-2 to TRBJ2-2; D perhaps matches TRBD2 (6 bases). The CDR3 totals 16 residues. The germline V gene has CDR1 SGHTA and CDR2 FQGNSA. The V gene lost 1 base and the J gene lost 6 bases, with 15 bases spanning the gap.

This clonotype is a singleton in its sample. The chain has TRBV20-1 and TRBJ2-1; 13 bases match TRBD2. The J call is doubtful: the DNA matches TRBJ2-5 better. The CDR3 loop spans 16 amino acids. CDR1 and CDR2 (germline): DFQATT, SNEGSKA (reference sequence). Written as DNA, the CDR3 is TGCAGTGCTAGCAGGACTAGCGGGAGACCGCAAGAGACCCAGTACTTC. Translated, it gives CSASRTSGRPQETQYF.

The rearrangement joins TRBV5-1 to TRBJ2-5; TRBD2 matches at 10 bases. The V and J ends lost 3 bases and 11 bases, in that order; junction bases with no gene match: 19. CDR3 size: 17 residues. CDR1 SGHRS and CDR2 YFSETQ come from the germline V gene. CDR3 DNA: TGCGCCAGCAGCTCCTCTCCTTCTAGGCTAGCGGGAGAGGGGCAGTACTTC. Its protein is CASSSSPSRLAGEGQYF. The variable domain in full, with the rest retrieved from reference TRBV5-1 and TRBJ2-5, is KAGVTQTPRYLIKTRGQQVTLSCSPISGHRSVSWYQQTPGQGLQFLFEYFSETQRNKGNFPGRFSGRQFSNSRSEMNVSTLELGDSALYLCASSSSPSRLAGEGQYFGPGTRLLVL.

On this clonotype itself: A much larger clonotype is one base distant, so this may be a read error. The chain carries TRBV6-2 or TRBV6-3 and TRBJ1-5; possible D gene TRBD1, 6 bases. In germline, CDR1 is MNHEY, CDR2 SVGEGT. The CDR3 sequence is 15 residues long. CDR3 residues: CTSRDIAYSNQPQHF. The CDR3 DNA sequence: TGTACCAGCAGGGACATCGCTTATAGCAATCAGCCCCAGCATTTT.

V gene TRBV7-3 combines with J gene TRBJ1-6, with a tentative D call TRBD1 (6 bases). V lost 3 bases, J lost 5 bases, and 8 bases lay in between. Germline V lookup: CDR1 SGHTA, CDR2 FQGTGA. The CDR3 totals 14 residues. The CDR3 region is CASSLAGDNSPLHF. CDR3 bases: TGTGCCAGCAGCTTGGCAGGGGATAATTCACCCCTCCACTTT.

This clonotype was observed a few times. The chain combines TRBV7-9 with TRBJ2-7, with TRBD1 as a possible D gene (6 bases). The V and J ends lost 4 bases and 3 bases respectively, with 16 bases between them. The CDR3 totals 15 residues. Germline CDR1 is SEHNR and CDR2 is FQNEAQ (reference sequence). The CDR3 coding sequence is TGTGCCAGCAGCTGGGAATGGGGGCAGAACTACGAGCAGTACTTC. Protein sequence: CASSWEWGQNYEQYF.

V is TRBV7-2 and J is TRBJ1-1; TRBD1 is a possible D gene (6 bases). Germline CDR1 SGHTA, CDR2 FQGNSA. V was pared by 0 bases and J by 1 base, with 9 bases between. This CDR3 spans 15 amino acids. CDR3 amino acids: CASSLAQGQNTEAFF. DNA for the CDR3: TGTGCCAGCAGCTTAGCTCAGGGACAGAACACTGAAGCTTTCTTT.

The sample holds many counts of this clonotype. V and J are TRBV15 and TRBJ2-1; the D is unclear. CDR3 length: 14 amino acids. Trimming left V 0 bases short and J 8 bases short, with 11 bases between. CDR1 is LNHNV, CDR2 YYDKDF, per germline (reference sequence). This CDR3 is CATSRDVGEDEQFF. CDR3 DNA sequence: TGTGCCACCAGCAGAGATGTCGGCGAAGATGAGCAGTTCTTC.

This clonotype was counted only a few times. The CDR3 DNA reads TGTGCCAGCAGGGCAGACAGGACTCAAAATGAAAAACTGTTTTTT. Translation gives CASRADRTQNEKLFF. This chain links TRBV28 with TRBJ1-4; maybe TRBD1 (6 bases). Germline V gene data show CDR1 as MDHEN and CDR2 as SYDVKM. V lost 6 bases and J 5 bases, leaving 16 bases between the germline ends. The CDR3 totals 15 residues.

The table lists this clonotype with a few counts. The J gene is TRBJ2-5, the V gene TRBV4-3; 10 bases map to TRBD2. Near its end, the DNA agrees better with TRBJ2-7, so the J call may be wrong. The CDR3 extends over 13 amino acids. The germline gives CDR1 LGHNA, CDR2 YSLEER. The CDR3 is CASSPGTSDEQYF. In nucleotides, the CDR3 is TGCGCCAGCAGCCCCGGGACTAGCGACGAGCAGTACTTC.

This clonotype has ten or more counts. V usage is TRBV2 and J usage is TRBJ2-1; no clear D gene. Germline CDR1 and CDR2: SNHLY and FYNNEI. The CDR3 has 17 amino acids. V lost 2 bases, J lost 2 bases, and 16 bases lay in between. The CDR3 loop is CASSEFPRSAPYNEQFF. The DNA for the CDR3 is TGTGCCAGCAGTGAATTTCCTAGATCAGCGCCCTACAATGAGCAGTTCTTC. Full variable domain (remainder filled in from reference TRBV2 and TRBJ2-1): EPEVTQTPSHQVTQMGQEVILRCVPISNHLYFYWYRQILGQKVEFLVSFYNNEISEKSEIFDDQFSVERPDGSNFTLKIRSTKLEDSAMYFCASSEFPRSAPYNEQFFGPGTRLTVL.